The T cell receptor beta chain under discussion was sequenced for a study of spatial heterogeneity in lung cancer (dated by TCRdb to about 2019). Notes on the research overall: Beta-chain transcripts were consistently detected in greater numbers than alpha-chain transcripts, which likely reflects a higher abundance of beta-chain transcripts. In the raw uncorrected reads, each unique combination of TCR and UMI appeared more than ten times on average. The study quantitatively compared TCR alpha and beta repertoires across multiple tumor regions, matched nontumor lung and blood in non-small cell lung cancer. The study linked features of the TCR repertoire to counts of nonsynonymous mutations, which were determined by whole-exome sequencing of tumor tissue. Both alpha and beta chains were TCR-sequenced in approximately 220 tumor regions, under 80 matched nontumor lung samples and roughly 50 PBMC samples obtained at surgery.

Here is what the overall study found, with its caveats: Additional single-cell paired TCR alpha and beta sequencing was considered necessary to confirm, at a functional level, the hypothesis that regional TCRs recognize regional mutations. Ubiquitous expanded tumor TCRs were detected in blood more often at tumor resection than at routine follow-up.

What this sample's time point label stands for: sample taken at primary tumor resection. Donors were approximately 72 patients with early-stage, untreated non-small cell lung cancer from the lung TRACERx cohort. For TCR sequencing, whole RNA was extracted from tumor and nontumor lung tissue, or from cryopreserved PBMC samples, and no cell sorting was done. Patients were selected for TCR sequencing only if sufficient RNA was available from at least two tumor regions. This clonotype was found a few times. What antigen it recognizes has not been identified. No clone much larger than this one lies a single base away; base qualities are absent. V and J are trimmed by 3 bases and 8 bases, and the gene matches miss 8 bases of the junction. Spanning cysteine to phenylalanine, the CDR3 consists of 14 amino acids. The sequence is cut down to CDR3 DNA, 42 bases in frame from base 1. Looking up the germline V gene (reference sequence) yields CDR1 LNHDA and CDR2 SQIVND.

Preparation of the library involved 5' RACE. TCRdb records NextSeq 500 as the sequencer. To allow correction of PCR and sequencing errors, the TCR library protocol tagged every TCR cDNA molecule with a unique molecular identifier. The paper's data handling went like this. TCR identification, UMI-based error correction and CDR3 extraction were all carried out with Decombinator tools. Expanded TCRs were defined as those above a frequency of 2 per 1,000, corresponding to the top 1% of the tumor frequency distribution. Each repertoire was subsampled 100 times to 5,000 TCRs, after which Renyi diversity was computed with the R vegan package. CDR3 similarity networks were built from amino acid triplet string-kernel similarity, connecting CDR3s with pairwise similarity above 0.82. The public reads were reprocessed in TCRdb via fastp at Q25 and MiXCR, keeping in-frame beta chains. CDR3 protein duplicates are merged, each entry listing the most common genes and DNA. TCRdb, not the original authors, processed these V and J calls. For this sample there are tens of thousands of distinct CDR3 sequences; 5.5% to 7.5% appear just once. Around an eighth of the sample comes from the top ten.

The chain links TRBV19 with TRBJ1-2, and 8 bases in between align with TRBD1. The sample consisted of PBMCs, taken at surgery. The origin of this receptor is a male donor with early-stage non-small cell lung cancer. The DNA sequence reads TGTGCCAGTAGTATTCGGACAGGGAGCGGCGGCTACACCTTC. It codes for CASSIRTGSGGYTF.